This T cell receptor (beta chain) was recovered during a study of T-cell memory formation after mild COVID-19. Using its own MiXCR run on the 5' RACE reads, TCRdb lists one record per CDR3 protein. The data hold fewer than 70,000 distinct CDR3 sequences, with roughly 9.5% observed a single time. Trimming pared 0 bases from V and 12 bases from J, leaving 10 bases between. This CDR3 is 12 amino acids long. Germline loops: CDR1 SGDLS, CDR2 YYNGEE. The TCR was taken from a man between 18 and 29 years old who had mild COVID-19 (a few samples of this study predate the infection). Cell type and time point are not known. Sequenced material: PBMCs or a T cell subset sorted from them (not recorded which). The chain has TRBV9 and TRBJ2-1; D gene uncertain. This CDR3 reads CASSVDPGGQFF. The DNA for the CDR3 is TGTGCCAGCAGCGTAGACCCCGGTGGGCAGTTCTTC.